These T cell receptor beta chains were read from a single sample in a study of shared clonotypes between healthy human individuals. TCRdb's copy holds only in-frame clones and misses some; the assay was immunoSEQ multiplex PCR. The table has about 2.1 million clones, about 93% seen once. Sequenced: naive CD8+ T cells from PBMCs. These receptors came from a man aged 18-30 years in good health. Some clones in this sample may be carry-over from other donors' samples. Each CDR3 is given with its conserved first and last residue. Not all rows give a size; the values are once, few, many and, for expanded clones, a class.

-	TRBV11-2	-	14	CASSPDRGSHEQYF
TRBJ2-7	TRBV2	-	14	CASNRGPSSYEQYF
TRBJ2-3	TRBV9	-	16	CASSVEAGGSTDTQYF
TRBJ2-1	TRBV27	-	16	CASRQGTSGRGNEQFF
TRBJ2-5	TRBV12-5	-	11	CASGLGETQYF
TRBJ2-1	TRBV5-5	-	15	CASSLLAVGDNEQFF
TRBJ2-7	TRBV6-1	once	15	CASSEGVRWAYEQYF
TRBJ2-7	TRBV27	-	15	CASRIDRGRDYEQYF
TRBJ1-1	TRBV10-1	-	12	CASKSSSGEAFF
TRBJ1-3	TRBV4-1	-	15	CASSQDRPAGNTIYF
TRBJ1-1	TRBV12-5	few	13	CASGWALNTEAFF
TRBJ2-3	TRBV7-9	-	15	CASSYGTSGTDTQYF
TRBJ2-7	TRBV6-1	-	13	CASGITETYEQYF
TRBJ2-5	TRBV13	-	15	CASSMAVSGQETQYF
TRBJ2-2	TRBV5-6	-	12	CASSRGAGELFF
TRBJ2-2	TRBV29-1	-	14	CSVPDWGNTGELFF
TRBJ1-5	TRBV19	-	15	CASSMYQYSNQPQHF
-	TRBV28	once	16	CASSLTSGSRGYEQYF
TRBJ1-4	TRBV16	-	15	CASSSRGTGTEKLFF
TRBJ2-3	TRBV10-1	-	15	CASSKTGTSTDTQYF
TRBJ2-2	TRBV11-2	-	17	CASRPALSSARSGELFF
TRBJ2-7	TRBV15	-	13	CATSPGTGYEQYF
TRBJ2-7	TRBV5-6	-	14	CASSFVSAGYEQYF
TRBJ2-7	TRBV6-6	-	14	CASSYLSAFYEQYF
TRBJ2-3	TRBV27	-	15	CASTRLALRTDTQYF
TRBJ2-7	TRBV27	-	13	CASSLNSGDEQYF
TRBJ2-5	TRBV7-8	-	16	CASSSRTGGTKETQYF
TRBJ1-1	TRBV28	-	13	CASKIRGGTEAFF
TRBJ1-1	TRBV6-6	-	13	CASSYARNTEAFF
TRBJ1-2	TRBV10-3	-	14	CAISGGIAEYGYTF
TRBJ1-1	TRBV6-1	once	14	CASSDRVLNTEAFF
TRBJ2-7	TRBV27	-	16	CASSLILAGGPYEQYF
TRBJ2-1	TRBV4-2	-	16	CASSQALGEDYNEQFF
TRBJ2-1	TRBV7-3	-	16	CASSLTSGGADNEQFF
TRBJ2-7	TRBV5-5	-	16	CASRPNAGTGSYEQYF
TRBJ2-5	TRBV9	-	14	CASSSRPPQETQYF